One and the same sample provided the 25 T cell receptor beta chains below, sequenced in a study of human T cells and chemical hapten exposure. MiXCR, run by TCRdb on the RACE reads, gives a single entry per CDR3 protein. Of 30,000 to 40,000 distinct CDR3 sequences detected, over 7.5% appear once; the ten largest clones hold approximately 24%. Documented time point: patch test 3, about 24 weeks after DPC sensitization. Sample treatment: therapeutic diphenylcyclopropenone sensitization with weekly scalp DPC. Before extraction, the whole blood was not fractionated, and total RNA was taken from it. This sample comprised whole blood, obtained in connection with sensitization to the hapten diphenylcyclopropenone (DPC). The receptor source for this set is a man over 45 with alopecia areata. Some clones in this sample may be carry-over from other donors' samples.

This clonotype was counted ten times or more. Written as DNA, the CDR3 is TGTGCCACCAGTGACGGGCGTTGGACAGATACGCAGTATTTT. It yields the protein CATSDGRWTDTQYF. The V call is TRBV24-1, the J call TRBJ2-3; D ambiguous. The CDR3 runs 14 residues. The germline V and J ends were trimmed by 4 bases and 3 bases, with 10 bases remaining between them. The germline CDR1 and CDR2 sequences are KGHDR and SFDVKD.

This clonotype was detected ten times or more. The chain recombines TRBV3-1 with TRBJ2-4, with no clear D. Between the trimmed V and J ends, which lost 0 bases and 1 base, there was a span of 7 bases. Germline CDR1 and CDR2: LGHDT and YNNKEL (reference sequence). This CDR3 has 15 residues. This CDR3 reads CASSQDGLAKNIQYF. DNA of the CDR3: TGTGCCAGCAGCCAAGATGGGCTGGCCAAAAACATTCAGTACTTC.

This chain joins TRBV18 and TRBJ2-3; TRBD2 might be the D (6 bases). This CDR3 has 18 amino acids. Per germline, CDR1 KGHSH and CDR2 LQKENI. Trimming shortened V by 6 bases and J by 0 bases, and 22 bases separated the two germline ends. The CDR3 bases are TGTGCCAGCTCCCCGTGGGTGGTCTCCCGGGGGAGCACAGATACGCAGTATTTT. It translates to CASSPWVVSRGSTDTQYF.

This clonotype appeared many times. The V gene is TRBV29-1, the J gene TRBJ1-1, with 7 nucleotides matching TRBD1. The V and J ends lost 4 bases and 5 bases, in that order; junction bases with no gene match: 7. Germline CDR1 SQVTM, CDR2 ANQGSEA. The CDR3 runs 13 residues. CDR3 sequence (DNA): TGCAGCGTTGCTCACAGGGGAGGGACTGAAGCTTTCTTT. It is translated as CSVAHRGGTEAFF.

This clonotype came up a few times. The V gene is TRBV27, the J gene TRBJ2-1, with 9 bases identical to TRBD2. CDR3 length equals 17 residues. V lost 4 bases and J lost 7; bases outside the gene matches: 14. Looked up from germline, CDR1 is MNHEY and CDR2 is SMNVEV (reference sequence). CDR3 sequence reads: CASSYYGTSSARNEQFF. The CDR3 nucleotides are TGTGCCAGCAGTTATTATGGGACTAGCTCAGCCAGAAATGAGCAGTTCTTC.

This clonotype has more than one count but fewer than ten. This rearrangement joins TRBV29-1 to TRBJ1-1, with a weak D call TRBD1 (6 bases). CDR1 SQVTM and CDR2 ANQGSEA come from the germline V gene. V shed 7 bases and J shed 0 bases, with 15 bases lying between them. The CDR3 loop spans 14 amino acids. In nucleotides, the CDR3 is TGCAGCGCCAACCGACAGGACCTGAACACTGAAGCTTTCTTT. Protein: CSANRQDLNTEAFF.

This chain connects TRBV28 to TRBJ2-7; possibly TRBD2 for D (6 bases). V lost 6 bases, J lost 0 bases, and 12 bases lay in between. Per the germline V gene, CDR1 is MDHEN and CDR2 is SYDVKM. This CDR3 has 14 amino acids. The CDR3 is CASSRGGASYEQYF. The CDR3 nucleotides are TGTGCCAGCAGCCGAGGAGGGGCCTCCTACGAGCAGTACTTC.

This clonotype was counted at least ten times. The chain is built from TRBV6-5 and TRBJ2-5; maybe TRBD2 (5 bases). The V end lost 10 bases, the J end lost 2 bases, and 20 bases lay between the germline ends. This CDR3 is built from 15 residues. The germline V gene encodes CDR1 MNHEY and CDR2 SVGAGI. The CDR3 sequence: CATYLSGRFQETQYF. Here the CDR3 DNA reads TGTGCCACCTACTTATCGGGGAGATTTCAAGAGACCCAGTACTTC.

The sample holds many counts of this clonotype. V gene TRBV7-7 combines with J gene TRBJ2-5; TRBD2 might be the D (6 bases). There are 15 residues in the CDR3. Germline CDR1 SSHAT, CDR2 FNYEAQ (reference sequence). Trimming stripped 1 base from V and 2 bases from J, with 11 bases between. The CDR3 spells CASSLGSGRQETQYF. CDR3 bases: TGTGCCAGCAGCTTAGGGTCTGGGAGGCAAGAGACCCAGTACTTC.

The chain employs TRBV10-1 and TRBJ2-7; TRBD2 matches at 10 bases. Germline CDR1 and CDR2: WNHNN and SYGVQD (reference sequence). The CDR3 covers 15 residues. With V trimmed by 5 bases and J by 4 bases, 8 bases remained unmatched. This CDR3 reads CASSPASGRGYEQYF. CDR3 bases: TGCGCCAGCAGTCCCGCTAGCGGGAGAGGGTACGAGCAGTACTTC.

This clonotype was seen ten or more times. DNA for the CDR3: TGCGCCAGCAGCTTTCCGCAGAGCGGTCCGACCCCTAGCAATCAGCCCCAGCATTTT. Protein product: CASSFPQSGPTPSNQPQHF. V usage is TRBV5-1 and J usage is TRBJ1-5; D is ambiguous. In germline, CDR1 is SGHRS, CDR2 YFSETQ. V lost 2 bases and J 0 bases, leaving 21 bases between the germline ends. The CDR3 length is 19 residues.

This clonotype was detected a few times. This chain uses TRBV28 with TRBJ2-2, with a possible D match to TRBD2 (6 bases). Between the trimmed V and J ends, which lost 6 bases and 4 bases, there was a span of 12 bases. The germline CDR1 and CDR2 sequences are MDHEN and SYDVKM. The CDR3 sequence is 14 residues long. In DNA, the CDR3 is TGTGCCAGCAGACCGCTGGGGGGCACCGGGGAGCTGTTTTTT. Translated, it gives CASRPLGGTGELFF.

Here the CDR3 DNA reads TGTGCCAGCAGTCCGATAAGATCGGTGACCCAGTACTTC. Translation: CASSPIRSVTQYF. This chain joins TRBV7-2 and TRBJ2-5, with unresolved D. Trimming removed 6 bases from V and 7 bases from J, with 15 bases in between. CDR1 is SGHTA and CDR2 is FQGNSA in the germline V gene. The CDR3 totals 13 residues. The entire variable domain, with the rest obtained from reference TRBV7-2 and TRBJ2-5, is as follows: GAGVSQSPSNKVTEKGKDVELRCDPISGHTALYWYRQSLGQGLEFLIYFQGNSAPDKSGLPSDRFSAERTGGSVSTLTIQRTQQEDSAVYLCASSPIRSVTQYFGPGTRLLVL.

This clonotype was seen many times. The rearrangement joins TRBV5-1 to TRBJ2-7; D is unresolved. The CDR3 consists of 14 residues. Trimming removed 0 bases from V and 6 bases from J, with 13 bases in between. The V gene's germline CDR1 is SGHRS and CDR2 YFSETQ. The CDR3 protein is CASSLAGGQVEQYF. DNA of the CDR3: TGCGCCAGCAGCTTGGCCGGCGGTCAGGTCGAGCAGTACTTC.

This clonotype showed up just a few times. The chain employs TRBV3-1 and TRBJ2-5; 9 bases match TRBD2. Germline CDR1 and CDR2: LGHDT and YNNKEL (reference sequence). This CDR3 region has 14 residues. The V segment lost 2 bases and the J segment 3 bases; nucleotides outside the gene matches: 1. The CDR3 loop is CASSQWTSEETQYF. The CDR3 region has the DNA TGTGCCAGCAGCCAATGGACTAGCGAAGAGACCCAGTACTTC.

This clonotype was seen many times. J is TRBJ2-4 and V is TRBV30; TRBD2 aligns across 10 bases. V dropped 8 bases and J dropped 3; count of bases not matched to a gene: 10. This CDR3 spans 15 amino acids. CDR1 is GTSNPN, CDR2 SVGIG, per germline (reference sequence). The CDR3 sequence is CATGSGRDGKNIQYF. Here the CDR3 DNA reads TGTGCCACAGGAAGCGGGAGGGACGGCAAAAACATTCAGTACTTC.

This clonotype was counted ten times or more. The J gene is TRBJ2-1, the V gene TRBV19; D tentatively reads TRBD1 or TRBD2 (5 bases each). The germline gives CDR1 LNHDA, CDR2 SQIVND (reference sequence). The CDR3 has 13 amino acids. Trimming took 1 base from V and 7 from J, leaving 8 bases between them. The CDR3 sequence is CASSIAEGNEQFF. CDR3 nucleotide sequence: TGTGCCAGTAGTATAGCCGAGGGGAATGAGCAGTTCTTC.

This clonotype showed up just once. This chain uses TRBV4-1 with TRBJ2-7, with 8 bases lining up with TRBD1. Germline lookup yields CDR1 MGHRA and CDR2 YSYEKL. The CDR3 is 14 amino acids. The trim removed 4 bases at V and 3 bases at J, leaving 5 bases unmatched. The CDR3 DNA is TGCGCCAGCAGCCTCGGGACAGGACTCTACGAGCAGTACTTC. Translation: CASSLGTGLYEQYF.

In its sample, this clonotype was seen many times. The gene calls are TRBV29-1 and TRBJ2-5; a possible D gene is TRBD1 (6 bases). The CDR3 totals 14 residues. The germline gives CDR1 SQVTM, CDR2 ANQGSEA. The ends were cut back, 4 bases at V and 5 bases at J, with 17 bases in the middle. The CDR3 DNA reads as TGCAGCGTTGCCACTATCGGGACAATGGAGACCCAGTACTTC. Translating it yields CSVATIGTMETQYF.

This rearrangement joins TRBV29-1 to TRBJ2-1; D is unresolved. The V end was cut by 5 bases, the J end by 0 bases, with 11 bases between. Germline-derived CDR1 and CDR2 are SQVTM and ANQGSEA. The CDR3 is 14 amino acids. CDR3 loop: CSVLGPSSYNEQFF. The CDR3 DNA reads TGCAGCGTTCTAGGTCCTAGCTCCTACAATGAGCAGTTCTTC.

V is TRBV6-1 and J is TRBJ2-2; D is undetermined. Trimming pared 0 bases from V and 4 bases from J, leaving 6 bases between. CDR3 length: 14 residues. From germline, CDR1 is MNHNS and CDR2 SASEGT. The CDR3 reads CASSEARPTGELFF. The CDR3 DNA sequence: TGTGCCAGCAGTGAAGCCAGGCCCACCGGGGAGCTGTTTTTT.

This clonotype was observed many times. The chain uses TRBV28 and TRBJ1-2; 7 bases match TRBD1. This CDR3 is 14 amino acids long. V gave up 7 bases and J gave up 4 bases; unmatched junction bases: 9. CDR1 MDHEN and CDR2 SYDVKM come from the germline V gene. The CDR3, as DNA: TGTGCCAGCATGGGACAGCCGACTTTCTATGGCTACACCTTC. Protein: CASMGQPTFYGYTF.

Remarks on this clonotype: Possible read error: a much larger clone is one base away. The chain recombines TRBV19 with TRBJ1-1; no clear D. This CDR3 is built from 15 residues. Between the trimmed V and J ends, which lost 5 bases and 3 bases, there was a span of 16 bases. Germline loops: CDR1 LNHDA, CDR2 SQIVND (reference sequence). The chain's CDR3 is CASSLHGVQDTEAFF. In DNA form, the CDR3 reads TGTGCCAGTAGTCTTCACGGGGTGCAAGACACTGAAGCTTTCTTT.

This chain uses TRBV10-2 with TRBJ2-5, with TRBD2 identical over 11 bases. Unmatched junction bases numbered 9, after V lost 10 bases and J lost 5 bases. CDR1 WSHSY and CDR2 SAAADI come from the germline V gene. This CDR3 contains 14 residues. The CDR3 protein is CATGSGRAGETQYF. The CDR3, as DNA: TGCGCCACCGGTAGCGGGAGGGCCGGGGAGACCCAGTACTTC.

V and J are TRBV3-1 and TRBJ2-7; D uncertain. The CDR3 spans 12 residues. The germline CDR1 and CDR2 sequences are LGHDT and YNNKEL (reference sequence). Between the trimmed V and J ends, which lost 3 bases and 0 bases, there was a span of 3 bases. The CDR3 spells CASSQISYEQYF. CDR3 in DNA: TGTGCCAGCAGCCAGATCTCCTACGAGCAGTACTTC.